These T cell receptor beta chains were read from a single sample in a study of T cells in Graves' hyperthyroidism and ophthalmopathy. One entry per CDR3 protein results from TCRdb running MiXCR on the multiplex PCR reads. The sample has about 690,000 distinct CDR3 sequences, 17% seen once. The sample consisted of blood. The receptors originated from a middle-aged man with Graves' hyperthyroidism. CDR3s include the opening cysteine and the closing phenylalanine or tryptophan. The order of the fields is V gene, J gene, D gene, clone size, CDR3 DNA, CDR3 protein. The D gene is left open where the match is weak. Expanded clones are given a class, and other clones once, few, many or no size at all.

>TRBV28|TRBJ2-7|.|.
TGTGCCAGCAGTCCCGGGCCAACCTTCTACGAGCAGTACTTC
CASSPGPTFYEQYF
>TRBV29-1|TRBJ2-7|TRBD2|.
TGCAGCGTTGACGGGACTAGCGGAAACTCCTACGAGCAGTACTTC
CSVDGTSGNSYEQYF
>TRBV2|TRBJ1-5|TRBD1|many
TGTGCCAGCAGTGAAGCGCTTAGGTCCACGGGACAGGATCAGCCCCAGCATTTT
CASSEALRSTGQDQPQHF
>TRBV7-2|TRBJ2-3|.|few
TGTGCCAGCAGCTTACAGACAGGACGCACAGATACGCAGTATTTT
CASSLQTGRTDTQYF
>TRBV29-1|TRBJ2-6|TRBD2|.
TGCAGCGTTTTCTCTGGGACTAGCGGCTGGGCCAACGTCCTGACTTTC
CSVFSGTSGWANVLTF
>TRBV4-1|TRBJ1-2|.|few
TGCGCCAGCAGCCAAGATTGGGGGGGCTATGGCTACACCTTC
CASSQDWGGYGYTF
>TRBV19|TRBJ1-2|TRBD1|.
TGTGCCAGTAGTACGCAACGGGACAGATATGGCTACACCTTC
CASSTQRDRYGYTF
>TRBV20-1|TRBJ2-3|TRBD2|.
TGCAGTGCCCCGCCGGACCCCGGGACTAGCGGGAGTCATCCCACAGATACGCAGTATTTT
CSAPPDPGTSGSHPTDTQYF
>TRBV6-5|TRBJ2-7|.|.
TGTGCCAGCAGTTACGGAGTCACTGTGTCGCCCTACGAGCAGTACTTC
CASSYGVTVSPYEQYF
>TRBV28|TRBJ2-7|TRBD1|many
TGTGCCAGCAGTTTATATATTCAGGGGGCCTACGAGCAGTACTTC
CASSLYIQGAYEQYF
>TRBV28|TRBJ2-2|TRBD2|many
TGTGCCAGCAGTATAACCTCGACGGGTAGCGGGAGTATCCCCGGGGAGCTGTTTTTT
CASSITSTGSGSIPGELFF
>TRBV19|TRBJ2-7|TRBD2|few
TGTGCCAGTAGTACGACGACTAGCGGGAGAGTCTACGAGCAGTACTTC
CASSTTTSGRVYEQYF
>TRBV28|TRBJ2-1|TRBD2|few
TGTGCCAGCAGTTTATCGGGACTAGCGGGTTTTCCCTACAATGAGCAGTTCTTC
CASSLSGLAGFPYNEQFF
>TRBV7-3|TRBJ2-1|TRBD2|few
TGTGCCAGCAGCTTAATGGGGGGGGGGGACGCGAGCTCCTACAATGAGCAGTTCTTC
CASSLMGGGDASSYNEQFF
>TRBV2|TRBJ1-5|.|many
TGTGCCAGCAGTGACGGGCAGGGCAATCAGCCCCAGCATTTT
CASSDGQGNQPQHF
>TRBV5-1|TRBJ2-2|TRBD1|few
TGCGCCAGCAGCCGGGACAGGGCCTGGGGGGAGCTGTTTTTT
CASSRDRAWGELFF
>TRBV6-1|TRBJ2-7|.|.
TGTGCCAGCATGCTCCAGCGGCGGAGCTACGAGCAGTACTTC
CASMLQRRSYEQYF
>TRBV28|TRBJ2-7|.|many
TGTGCCAGCAGTTCACTCGGATGGAGGCTGAGCTCCTACGAGCAGTACTTC
CASSSLGWRLSSYEQYF
>TRBV6-1|TRBJ1-4|.|.
TGTGCCAGCAGTGAAGCGCTAACCGTCGGAAAGGATGAAAAACTGTTTTTT
CASSEALTVGKDEKLFF
>TRBV29-1|TRBJ1-2|.|many
TGCAGCGGGGGGGAGAGGGTCCCTGGCTACACCTTC
CSGGERVPGYTF
>TRBV15|TRBJ1-4|TRBD1|few
TGTGCCACCAGCAGAGATCGTGGGACAGCCCCTAATGAAAAACTGTTTTTT
CATSRDRGTAPNEKLFF
>TRBV19|TRBJ2-7|.|once
TGTGCCAGTAGTAGGGACGGTCCGCCGATAGAGCAGTACTTC
CASSRDGPPIEQYF
>TRBV7-8|TRBJ2-2|TRBD2|many
TGTGCCAGCAGCTACGGACTAGCGGGAGCTTCAGGCACCGGGGAGCTGTTTTTT
CASSYGLAGASGTGELFF
>TRBV7-9|TRBJ2-7|TRBD1|few
TGTGCCAGCAGCGGGACAGGGTTCAACGAGCAGTACTTC
CASSGTGFNEQYF
>TRBV27|TRBJ1-2|.|many
TGTGCCAGCAGTTTCTCAGGGCAAGACGGCTACACCTTC
CASSFSGQDGYTF
>TRBV4-1|TRBJ2-7|TRBD2|few
TGCGCCAGCAGCCAAGAGAAGCGGGGGACCTACGAGCAGTACTTC
CASSQEKRGTYEQYF
>TRBV10-3|TRBJ1-6|TRBD1|many
TGTGCCATCAGTGACCGGGACAGGCACGACCGCTCCTATAATTCACCCCTCCACTTT
CAISDRDRHDRSYNSPLHF
>TRBV3-1|TRBJ2-7|.|.
TGTGCCAGCAGCCAGGCCCGGACTTACTCCTACGAGCAGTACTTC
CASSQARTYSYEQYF
>TRBV20-1|TRBJ2-1|TRBD2|.
TGCAGTGCCCTTAGGGCTAGCGGGAGGGCCACTGAGCAGTTCTTC
CSALRASGRATEQFF
>TRBV12-3/TRBV12-4|TRBJ2-5|.|many
TGTGCCAGCAGTTCGCGACTAGGCCGAGAGACCCAGTACTTC
CASSSRLGRETQYF
>TRBV5-1|TRBJ2-4|TRBD2|many
TGCGCCAGCAGCTTAAGGACTAGCCCAAACATTCAGTACTTC
CASSLRTSPNIQYF
>TRBV28|TRBJ2-5|.|many
TGTGCCAGCAGTCCGAGTTCCCCCCCGTACCAAGAGACCCAGTACTTC
CASSPSSPPYQETQYF
>TRBV3-1|TRBJ2-2|.|.
TGTGCCAGCAGCCAAGTGGCCACCTCGAACACCGGGGAGCTGTTTTTT
CASSQVATSNTGELFF
>TRBV6-1|TRBJ2-7|TRBD2|many
TGTGCCAGCAGTGAACTAGCGGGTTCCTCCTACGAGCAGTACTTC
CASSELAGSSYEQYF
>TRBV5-5|TRBJ2-2|TRBD2|.
TGTGCCAGCAGTACGGGACTAGCGGGATTTAACGGGGAGCTGTTTTTT
CASSTGLAGFNGELFF
>TRBV3-1|TRBJ2-7|.|.
TGTGCCAGCAGCCGCCTCCATGTCGGAAATGGCCCCTACGAGCAGTACTTC
CASSRLHVGNGPYEQYF
>TRBV6-1|TRBJ2-6|TRBD1|many
TGTGCCAGCAGACAGGGGGCAATGTCTGGGGCCAACGTCCTGACTTTC
CASRQGAMSGANVLTF
>TRBV28|TRBJ1-1|.|many
TGTGCCAGCAGTCCGGTGTTGGGCACTGAAGCTTTCTTT
CASSPVLGTEAFF
>TRBV19|TRBJ2-1|.|.
TGTGCCAGTAGTATGGGGACTGACAATGAGCAGTTCTTC
CASSMGTDNEQFF